The 13 T cell receptor beta chains below come from one sample, sequenced in a study of T cells in Graves' hyperthyroidism and ophthalmopathy. Regions amplified from RNA transcripts were the TCR beta CDR3 regions. During a first-round RT-PCR of the TCR CDR3, the HTBI primer set was used. TCRdb re-derived calls from the multiplex PCR reads in MiXCR, one entry per CDR3 protein. There are around 300,000 distinct CDR3 sequences in the sample; approximately 15% occur only once, and roughly 25% lies in the top ten. Sequencing was performed on blood. These receptors originate from a woman in her twenties or thirties with Graves' hyperthyroidism.

This clonotype was seen many times. The gene calls are TRBV12-3 or TRBV12-4 and TRBJ2-1; no reliable D call. This CDR3 has 16 amino acids. The V and J ends lost 0 bases and 0 bases respectively, with 9 bases between them. CDR3: CASSLAYGSSYNEQFF. CDR3 nucleotides: TGTGCCAGCAGTTTAGCCTACGGCAGCTCCTACAATGAGCAGTTCTTC.

At least ten counts were recorded for this clonotype. The chain employs TRBV6-1 and TRBJ2-3, with D maybe TRBD1 (5 bases). The germline V gene encodes CDR1 MNHNS and CDR2 SASEGT. This CDR3 is built from 16 residues. Trimming shortened V by 7 bases and J by 2 bases, and 19 bases separated the two germline ends. The CDR3 reads CASIFSRQGYTDTQYF. The CDR3 DNA reads as TGTGCCAGCATATTTTCTCGGCAGGGATACACAGATACGCAGTATTTT.

This clonotype was recorded only once. A much larger clone differs from this one at a single base, so this may be a read error. The genes are TRBV6-5 and TRBJ2-1; the D gene is possibly TRBD2 (7 bases). The CDR3 totals 14 residues. Germline CDR1 is MNHEY and CDR2 is SVGAGI. The CDR3 coding sequence is TGTGCCAGCAGTTGGAATGGGGGGGACAATGAGCAGCTCTTC. This translates into CASSWNGGDNEQLF.

This clonotype was seen ten or more times. This chain links TRBV7-9 with TRBJ2-4; 7 positions match TRBD2. Germline V gene lookup returns CDR1 SEHNR and CDR2 FQNEAQ (reference sequence). This CDR3 contains 18 residues. With V trimmed by 5 bases and J by 1 base, 14 bases remained unmatched. The CDR3 DNA reads TGTGCCAGCAGCCCCATATCGGGGAGGGGTTTCGCCAAAAACATTCAGTACTTC. This sequence encodes CASSPISGRGFAKNIQYF. The full variable domain, rest sourced from reference TRBV7-9 and TRBJ2-4, is DTGVSQNPRHKITKRGQNVTFRCDPISEHNRLYWYRQTLGQGPEFLTYFQNEAQLEKSRLLSDRFSAERPKGSFSTLEIQRTEQGDSAMYLCASSPISGRGFAKNIQYFGAGTRLSVL.

The sample holds many counts of this clonotype. CDR3 loop: CSVDVGNTGELFF. Written as DNA, the CDR3 is TGCAGCGTTGACGTGGGGAACACCGGGGAGCTGTTTTTT. The rearrangement uses TRBV29-1 and TRBJ2-2, with unresolved D. The CDR3 runs 13 residues. V was clipped by 3 bases and J by 1 base, with 6 bases between them. The germline V gene encodes CDR1 SQVTM and CDR2 ANQGSEA.

The table lists this clonotype with many counts. The CDR3 bases are TGCAGTGCTAGAGAGGGACGGTTGAACACTGAAGCTTTCTTT. It yields the protein CSAREGRLNTEAFF. The V and J genes are TRBV20-1 and TRBJ1-1; tentatively, D is TRBD1 (5 bases). This CDR3 is 14 amino acids long. Deletions cut 0 bases from V and 0 bases from J, with 8 bases between. Germline lookup yields CDR1 DFQATT and CDR2 SNEGSKA (reference sequence).

This clonotype was counted between two and nine times. The chain recombines TRBV11-2 with TRBJ2-1; 9 nucleotides align to TRBD2. J gave up 14 bases and V 4 bases, and 12 bases lay outside the gene matches. Germline V gene data show CDR1 as SGHAT and CDR2 as FQNNGV. The CDR3 extends over 14 amino acids. The CDR3 region is CASSSPPGGGEEFF. Here the CDR3 DNA reads TGTGCCAGCAGCTCCCCCCCCGGCGGGGGGGAGGAGTTCTTC.

The CDR3 bases are TGTGCCACCAGCAGCGGGGACACTGGTTACTATGGCTACACCTTC. The encoded protein is CATSSGDTGYYGYTF. The chain uses TRBV15 and TRBJ1-2; maybe TRBD1 (6 bases). Trimming cost V 3 bases and J 3 bases, with 14 bases left between them. Germline V CDR1 and CDR2: LNHNV, YYDKDF (reference sequence). The CDR3 covers 15 residues.

The chain uses TRBV5-1 and TRBJ2-7; weak D call: TRBD1 (6 bases). CDR1 is SGHRS, CDR2 YFSETQ, per germline. The CDR3 sequence is 13 residues long. Trimming cost V 1 base and J 5 bases, with 10 bases left between them. The CDR3 DNA follows: TGCGCCAGCAGCTTGCAGGGGTCAAACGAGCAGTACTTC. This sequence encodes CASSLQGSNEQYF.

Remarks on this clonotype: A clone one base away is much larger, so this may be a read error. The CDR3 DNA reads as TGTGCCAGCAGCCCACCGTCGATGATTGATACGCAGTATTTT. Encoded protein: CASSPPSMIDTQYF. The chain recombines TRBV7-8 with TRBJ2-3, with no clear D. The ends were cut back, 5 bases at V and 6 bases at J, with 15 bases in the middle. Looked up from germline, CDR1 is SGHVS and CDR2 is FQNEAQ. The CDR3 totals 14 residues.

V usage is TRBV29-1 and J usage is TRBJ1-1; weak D call: TRBD1 (6 bases). The CDR3 has 11 amino acids. V lost 6 bases, J lost 10 bases, and 15 bases lay in between. Germline-derived CDR1 and CDR2 are SQVTM and ANQGSEA. CDR3 coding DNA: TGCAGCGTGTTGGGGGCGCCGGCAGCTTTCTTT. The encoded protein is CSVLGAPAAFF.

This chain connects TRBV5-1 to TRBJ2-7; D tentatively fits TRBD1 or TRBD2 (6 bases each). This CDR3 spans 14 amino acids. Germline values: CDR1 SGHRS, CDR2 YFSETQ. V dropped 4 bases and J dropped 1 base, with 12 bases sitting between them. CDR3 DNA: TGCGCCAGCAGCCCGGACAGCGGGTCCTACGAGCAGTACTTC. Its translation is CASSPDSGSYEQYF.

For this clonotype: A much larger clone is a single base away; this may be a read error. This chain joins TRBV6-1 and TRBJ2-7; D tentatively fits TRBD1 or TRBD2 (6 bases each). Germline-derived CDR1 and CDR2 are MNHNS and SASEGT. This CDR3 has 13 amino acids. CDR3 region: CASRRLGGREQCF. The CDR3 nucleotides are TGTGCCAGCAGGAGACTAGGGGGTCGCGAGCAGTGCTTC.